This is a list of T cell receptor beta chains from one sample in a study of T cell repertoires in cytomegalovirus infection. TCRdb independently ran MiXCR on the reads; one entry per CDR3 protein. The sample yields around 300,000 distinct CDR3 sequences, approximately 22% seen once. No cognate antigen is known for these TCRs. Sequenced material: cultured PBMCs, taken from culture after CMV antigen stimulation. These receptors originate from a human donor in good health (CMV status not recorded). Some clones in this sample may be carry-over from other donors' samples. Each CDR3 is given with its conserved first and last residue. The D gene is left open where the match is weak. Some rows mark clone size as missing; the rest say once, few, many or name a class of expanded clone.

D gene,J gene,clone size,V gene,CDR3 DNA,CDR3 protein
.,TRBJ1-2,.,TRBV4-3,TGCGCCAGCAGCCAAGCTTGGTGGAACAGGGAGGGCGATGGCTACACCTTC,CASSQAWWNREGDGYTF
.,TRBJ2-1,once,TRBV4-3,TGCGCCAGCAGCCATCTCTCGGGCCGGGACAACAATGAGCAGTTCTTC,CASSHLSGRDNNEQFF
TRBD1,TRBJ1-1,few,TRBV6-2/TRBV6-3,TGTGCCAGCAGGACAGACCGTACAGGGGTGGACACTGAAGCTTTCTTT,CASRTDRTGVDTEAFF
.,TRBJ1-4,few,TRBV27,TGTGCCAGCAGTTTCGGGGCAGGCCGGAGAAAACTGTTTTTT,CASSFGAGRRKLFF
.,TRBJ2-2,many,TRBV7-2,TGTGCCAGCAGCTCAGGGTTCGGGGAGCTGTTTTTT,CASSSGFGELFF
.,TRBJ1-2,few,TRBV19,TGTGCCAGTAGTATTTCCGGGACGAATAACTATGGCTACACCTTC,CASSISGTNNYGYTF
TRBD2,TRBJ2-5,.,TRBV6-2/TRBV6-3,TGTGCCAGCAGTTACTCGGCTAGCGGGGCTCAAGAGACCCAGTACTTC,CASSYSASGAQETQYF
.,TRBJ1-5,.,TRBV20-1,TGCAGTGCTAGAGATCGGGGGAATACTTATCAGCCCCAGCATTTT,CSARDRGNTYQPQHF
.,TRBJ2-1,.,TRBV2,TGTGCCAGCAGCTCAGGGAACAATGAGCAGTTCTTC,CASSSGNNEQFF
TRBD2,TRBJ2-5,few,TRBV19,TGTGCCAGCGAGGGCGGGGGAGAGACCCAGTACTTC,CASEGGGETQYF
.,TRBJ2-3,.,TRBV4-3,TGCGCCAGCAGCCAGGGTGCGACTAGTGGTACAGATACGCAGTATTTT,CASSQGATSGTDTQYF
.,TRBJ2-5,.,TRBV2,TGTGCCAGCGGGGAGGAGACCCAGTACTTC,CASGEETQYF
.,TRBJ2-7,.,TRBV10-3,TGTGCCATCAGTGGCCTTGTGCAGGGCGAGCAGTACTTC,CAISGLVQGEQYF
.,TRBJ1-6,.,TRBV18,TGTGCCAGCTCACAGGAGAATTCACCCCTCCACTTT,CASSQENSPLHF
.,TRBJ1-4,.,TRBV24-1,TGTGCCACCAGTGGGGGATCAACTAATGAAAAACTGTTTTTT,CATSGGSTNEKLFF
.,TRBJ2-6,few,TRBV12-3/TRBV12-4,TGTGCCAGCAGTTTAGCGCGGGTAGGGAGCTCTGGGGCCAACGTCCTGACTTTC,CASSLARVGSSGANVLTF
TRBD1,TRBJ1-1,.,TRBV12-5,TGTGCTAGTGGTTTGGTCGAACAGGGGACTGAAGCTTTCTTT,CASGLVEQGTEAFF
.,TRBJ2-7,.,TRBV7-2,TGTGCCAGCAGCCCAGAGGGGGGGCGCTACGAGCAGTACTTC,CASSPEGGRYEQYF
.,TRBJ1-1,.,TRBV7-2,TGTGCCAGCAGCAAGTTTTCAAACACTGAAGCTTTCTTT,CASSKFSNTEAFF
TRBD1,TRBJ1-1,.,TRBV7-8,TGTGCCAGCAGCCAGGGGACAGGCGCCACTGAAGCTTTCTTT,CASSQGTGATEAFF
.,TRBJ1-1,.,TRBV27,TGTGCCAGCAGTTTCGTTGAAGCTTTCTTT,CASSFVEAFF
.,TRBJ2-4,few,TRBV29-1,TGCAGCGTTGAAGACGCTGGGCCGTACTTC,CSVEDAGPYF
.,TRBJ1-5,few,TRBV20-1,TGCAGTGCTAGTACCCAGGGCAATCAGCCCCAGCATTTT,CSASTQGNQPQHF
.,TRBJ2-7,.,TRBV6-5,TGTGCCAGCAGTTACTCTTCAGCCTACGAGCAGTACTTC,CASSYSSAYEQYF
TRBD1,TRBJ1-1,.,TRBV20-1,TGCAGTGCTAGGTTGGACAGGGGGCCAACTGAAGCTTTCTTT,CSARLDRGPTEAFF
.,TRBJ2-5,few,TRBV9,TGTGCCAGCAGCGGGGGGGAGTCTCCACAGTACTTC,CASSGGESPQYF
TRBD2,TRBJ2-7,.,TRBV23-1,TGCGCCAGCAGTCAAGTACCCGTTGGGGGGACTAGCGGAGCTTACGAGCAGTACTTC,CASSQVPVGGTSGAYEQYF
.,TRBJ2-7,many,TRBV20-1,TGCAGTGCTAGAGCGTCGATGCACACCTACGAGCAGTACTTC,CSARASMHTYEQYF